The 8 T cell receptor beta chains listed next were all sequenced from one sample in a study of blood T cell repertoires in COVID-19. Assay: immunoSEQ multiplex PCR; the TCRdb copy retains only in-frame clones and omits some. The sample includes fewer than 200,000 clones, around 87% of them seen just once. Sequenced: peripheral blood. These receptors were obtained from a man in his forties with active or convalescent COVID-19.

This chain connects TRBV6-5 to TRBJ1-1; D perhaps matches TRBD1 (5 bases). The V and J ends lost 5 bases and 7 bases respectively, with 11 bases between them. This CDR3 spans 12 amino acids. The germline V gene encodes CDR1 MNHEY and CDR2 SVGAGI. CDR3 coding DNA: TGTGCCAGCAGTATGACAGCGCTTGAAGCTTTCTTT. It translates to CASSMTALEAFF.

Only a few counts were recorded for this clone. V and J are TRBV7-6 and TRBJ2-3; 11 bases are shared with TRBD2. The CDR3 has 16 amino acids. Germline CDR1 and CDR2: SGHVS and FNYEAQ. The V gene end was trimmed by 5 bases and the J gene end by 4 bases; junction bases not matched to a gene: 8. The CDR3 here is CASSRATSGIPDTQYF. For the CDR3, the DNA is TGTGCCAGCAGCCGAGCGACTAGCGGGATCCCAGATACGCAGTATTTT.

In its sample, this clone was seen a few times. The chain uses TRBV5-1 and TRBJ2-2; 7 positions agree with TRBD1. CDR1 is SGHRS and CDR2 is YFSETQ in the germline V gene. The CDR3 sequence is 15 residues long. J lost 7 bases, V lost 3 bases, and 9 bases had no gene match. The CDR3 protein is CASSSLTGSGGELFF. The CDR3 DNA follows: TGCGCCAGCAGCTCCCTGACAGGGTCAGGCGGGGAGCTGTTTTTT. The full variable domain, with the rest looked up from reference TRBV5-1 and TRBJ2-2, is KAGVTQTPRYLIKTRGQQVTLSCSPISGHRSVSWYQQTPGQGLQFLFEYFSETQRNKGNFPGRFSGRQFSNSRSEMNVSTLELGDSALYLCASSSLTGSGGELFFGEGSRLTVL.

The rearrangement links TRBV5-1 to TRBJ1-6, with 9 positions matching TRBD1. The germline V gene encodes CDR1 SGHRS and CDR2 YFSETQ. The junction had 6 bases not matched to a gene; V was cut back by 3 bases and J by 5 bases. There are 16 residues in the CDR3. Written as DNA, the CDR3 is TGCGCCAGCAGCTCACAGGGGGCGCATAATAATTCACCCCTCCACTTT. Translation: CASSSQGAHNNSPLHF.

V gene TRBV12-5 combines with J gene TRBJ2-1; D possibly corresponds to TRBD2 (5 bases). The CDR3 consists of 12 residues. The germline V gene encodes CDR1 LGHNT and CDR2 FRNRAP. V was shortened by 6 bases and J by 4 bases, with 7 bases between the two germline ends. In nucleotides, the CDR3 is TGTGCTAGTGGAGTAGCGTACAATGAGCAGTTCTTC. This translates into CASGVAYNEQFF.

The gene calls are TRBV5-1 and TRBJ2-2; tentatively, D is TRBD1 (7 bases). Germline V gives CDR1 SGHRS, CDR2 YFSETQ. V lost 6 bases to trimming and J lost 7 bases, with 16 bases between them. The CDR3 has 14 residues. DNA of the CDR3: TGCGCCAGCACCCGACAGGGAGGCGACGGGGAGCTGTTTTTT. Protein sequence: CASTRQGGDGELFF.

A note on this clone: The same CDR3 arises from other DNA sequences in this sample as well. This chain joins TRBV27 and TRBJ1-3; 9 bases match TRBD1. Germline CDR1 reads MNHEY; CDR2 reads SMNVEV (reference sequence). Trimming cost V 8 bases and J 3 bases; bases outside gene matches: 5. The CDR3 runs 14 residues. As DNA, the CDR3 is TGTGCCAGCGGACAGGGGCCGCGTGGAAACACCATATATTTT. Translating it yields CASGQGPRGNTIYF.

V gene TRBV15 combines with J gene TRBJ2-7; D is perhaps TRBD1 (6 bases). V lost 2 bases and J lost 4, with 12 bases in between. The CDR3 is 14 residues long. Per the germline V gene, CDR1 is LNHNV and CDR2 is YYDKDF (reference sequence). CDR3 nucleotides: TGTGCCACCAGCAGACAAGGGGGACGATACGAGCAGTACTTC. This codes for CATSRQGGRYEQYF.